Below, 5 T cell receptor beta chains from the same sample are listed, as sequenced in a study of cytomegalovirus exposure and HLA in healthy donors. With 60 Vbeta and 13 Jbeta primers, the PCR was carried out. Clones were sequenced by immunoSEQ multiplex PCR, and TCRdb holds only the in-frame ones, with some missing. The sample holds roughly 200,000 clones, about four fifths seen once. The material sequenced was PBMCs. The receptors shown here come from a girl between 10 and 17 years old in good health and CMV-seropositive.

This rearrangement joins TRBV12-5 to TRBJ1-5; D gene unclear. CDR1 is LGHNT, CDR2 FRNRAP, per germline. V was clipped by 2 bases and J by 4 bases, with 9 bases between them. The CDR3 consists of 14 residues. The CDR3: CASGLHRENQPQHF. CDR3 in DNA: TGTGCTAGTGGTTTGCACAGAGAGAATCAGCCCCAGCATTTT.

This sequence joins TRBV29-1 and TRBJ2-1; 8 bases match TRBD2. This CDR3 has 15 amino acids. Germline assignment: CDR1 SQVTM and CDR2 ANQGSEA. The V segment lost 2 bases and the J segment 4 bases; nucleotides outside the gene matches: 7. Written as DNA, the CDR3 is TGCAGCGTTGAAATCAGCGGGGGTGGTTACAATGAGCAGTTCTTC. It encodes CSVEISGGGYNEQFF.

The chain recombines TRBV9 with TRBJ2-3, with D possibly being TRBD1 (6 bases). Germline CDR1 is SGDLS and CDR2 is YYNGEE. Trimming cost V 0 bases and J 2 bases, with 7 bases left between them. The CDR3 has 14 residues. CDR3 protein: CASSVVGATDTQYF. CDR3 DNA sequence: TGTGCCAGCAGCGTAGTGGGGGCCACAGATACGCAGTATTTT.

The chain couples TRBV5-1 to TRBJ2-7; D is undetermined. CDR1 and CDR2 from the germline V gene are SGHRS and YFSETQ. The CDR3 totals 15 residues. Between the trimmed V and J ends, which lost 2 bases and 0 bases, there was a span of 12 bases. CDR3 amino acids: CASSLSPFSSYEQYF. The CDR3 DNA sequence: TGCGCCAGCAGCTTATCTCCATTTAGCTCCTACGAGCAGTACTTC.

This chain links TRBV6-5 with TRBJ1-3; D gene unclear. This CDR3 spans 15 amino acids. Per the germline V gene, CDR1 is MNHEY and CDR2 is SVGAGI. V was pared by 4 bases and J by 0 bases, with 10 bases between. CDR3 sequence reads: CASSSLTVSGNTIYF. In DNA form, the CDR3 reads TGTGCCAGCAGTTCGCTAACAGTCTCTGGAAACACCATATATTTT.